This record looks at one T cell receptor (beta chain) sequence and its context. Extracted RNA was reverse transcribed, and the resulting cDNA served as sequencing template. Generated by immunoSEQ multiplex PCR, the TCRdb table keeps only in-frame clones and is missing some. The sample carries over 80,000 clones, 44% recorded once. In germline, CDR1 is MGHRA, CDR2 YSYEKL. The CDR3 totals 14 residues. V gave up 2 bases and J gave up 4 bases; unmatched junction bases: 1. This sample stems from a study of CD8+ T cells in alopecia areata. The sample's treatment: oral pan-JAK inhibitor, 5-10 mg twice daily. Sequenced here: CD8+ T cells sorted from blood, sampled at week 24, from a patient treated with tofacitinib. J is TRBJ2-5 and V is TRBV4-1, with 10 positions matching TRBD1. The receptor's source is a human donor with alopecia areata. The CDR3 sequence is CASSQRTGGETQYF. CDR3 nucleotides: TGCGCCAGCAGCCAACGGACAGGGGGAGAGACCCAGTACTTC.